This T cell receptor beta chain came from a study of T-cell memory formation after mild COVID-19. Study-wide context: TCR clusters were largely donor specific. Study conclusions and caveats: Among clones peaking at day 37 in the second wave, SARS-CoV-2 specificity remained unconfirmed.

As to this clonotype: Antigen: not known.

V lost 0 bases and J lost 4; bases outside the gene matches: 11. The CDR3 has 17 residues. The germline gives CDR1 ENHRY, CDR2 SYGVKD. TCRdb called the 5' RACE reads again in MiXCR, with one record for every CDR3 protein. The table includes fewer than 250,000 distinct CDR3 sequences, roughly 27% detected once. This sequence was found in an adult woman who had mild COVID-19 (a few samples of this study predate the infection). Cell type and time point are not known. Sequenced sample: PBMCs or a T cell subset sorted from them (not recorded which). The chain is built from TRBV10-3 and TRBJ2-7; 8 positions agree with TRBD1. The CDR3 nucleotides read TGTGCCATCAGTGAGTCGAGGGGGCAGGGGGCGTCTTACGAGCAGTACTTC. Encoded protein: CAISESRGQGASYEQYF.